This T cell receptor (beta chain) was profiled in a study of blood T cell repertoires in COVID-19. Study summary: COVID-19 samples collected from the United States, Italy and Spain covered acute and convalescent phases. T cells, B-cell-depleted T cells, or PBMCs provided the cDNA or gDNA that served as material.

The authors' processing: Amplifying reference gene primers gave estimates of nucleated cell counts. Repertoires were generated with immunoSEQ multiplex PCR, while TCRdb's copy carries only in-frame clones and drops some. V and J calls and clone size are as listed in that table; D and trimming were resolved from the DNA. The repertoire holds 270,000 or so clones, around nine tenths seen once, with roughly 8.5% in the top ten. About this clone: Within the sample, other DNA sequences also encode this same CDR3.

Trimming pared 2 bases from V and 2 bases from J, leaving 7 bases between. The CDR3 length is 14 residues. The germline CDR1 and CDR2 sequences are MNHEY and SMNVEV (reference sequence). Sequences were obtained from peripheral blood. This chain joins TRBV27 and TRBJ1-5; D is perhaps TRBD1 (5 bases). This receptor was taken from a man aged 35-49 years with active or convalescent COVID-19. The CDR3 reads CASSLSRGNQPQHF. The CDR3 DNA is TGTGCCAGCAGTTTAAGCAGGGGCAATCAGCCCCAGCATTTT.